One sample yielded the 27 T cell receptor beta chains listed below, sequenced in a study of read filtering for tumor transcriptome and immune sequencing. From about 0.4 ug of RNA, a library with molecular barcoded alpha/delta and beta/gamma adaptors was made. TCRdb reprocessed the reads with MiXCR, giving one entry per CDR3 protein. The table records tens of thousands of distinct CDR3 sequences, about 15% of them present only once. Sequenced material: a population of CD138-negative cells sorted from bone marrow. These receptors originate from a donor aged 40 or older with multiple myeloma.

The CDR3, as DNA: TGTGCCAGCAGCGTGCTACCCACAGATACGCAGTATTTT. Its translation: CASSVLPTDTQYF. The chain combines TRBV7-9 with TRBJ2-3; no clear D. V was cut by 5 bases and J by 2 bases, with 8 bases left in between. Germline lookup yields CDR1 SEHNR and CDR2 FQNEAQ (reference sequence). The CDR3 sequence is 13 residues long.

A note on this clonotype: A much larger clone is a single base away; this may be a read error. The chain combines TRBV5-4 with TRBJ2-1; TRBD2 matches at 7 bases. This CDR3 is built from 15 residues. CDR1 and CDR2 (germline): SGHNT, YYREEE (reference sequence). CDR3 loop: CAGSSRLAWGNEQFF. Written as DNA, the CDR3 is TGTGCCGGCAGCTCCCGACTAGCCTGGGGAAATGAGCAGTTCTTC.

At least ten counts were recorded for this clonotype. V is TRBV20-1 and J is TRBJ1-6, with D unclear. This CDR3 has 14 residues. The germline CDR1 and CDR2 sequences are DFQATT and SNEGSKA (reference sequence). V gave up 0 bases and J gave up 0 bases, with 3 bases separating them. CDR3 in amino acids: CSARDNSYNSPLHF. The CDR3 nucleotides read TGCAGTGCTAGAGACAACTCCTATAATTCACCCCTCCACTTT.

This clonotype showed up many times. V usage is TRBV7-9 and J usage is TRBJ1-5; 7 bases match TRBD1. The CDR3 contains 15 residues. The germline gives CDR1 SEHNR, CDR2 FQNEAQ (reference sequence). V lost 3 bases to trimming and J lost 1 base; unmatched junction nucleotides: 3. CDR3 bases: TGTGCCAGCAGCTTCCTAGGGGGCAGCAATCAGCCCCAGCATTTT. Translation: CASSFLGGSNQPQHF.

This clonotype showed up many times. The chain links TRBV19 to TRBJ2-4; 14 bases are a match to TRBD2. The V segment lost 3 bases and the J segment 7 bases; nucleotides outside the gene matches: 8. Germline assignment: CDR1 LNHDA and CDR2 SQIVND (reference sequence). This CDR3 is built from 17 residues. CDR3 sequence (DNA): TGTGCCAGTAGTATCCTCCCGGGACTAGCGGGAGATAACATTCAGTACTTC. This encodes CASSILPGLAGDNIQYF.

The rearrangement joins TRBV6-4 to TRBJ1-2; D is unresolved. The germline V gene has CDR1 MRHNA and CDR2 SNTAGT. CDR3 size: 13 residues. V lost 3 bases and J lost 8, with 13 bases in between. This chain's CDR3 is CASSESYRGGYTF. Written as DNA, the CDR3 is TGTGCCAGCAGTGAGTCCTATAGAGGGGGCTACACCTTC.

This clonotype has ten or more counts. The CDR3 spells CASGWPNTEAFF. In DNA, the CDR3 is TGTGCTAGTGGTTGGCCGAACACTGAAGCTTTCTTT. The V gene is TRBV12-5, the J gene TRBJ1-1, with D unclear. The length of the CDR3 is 12 residues. V lost 4 bases, J lost 1 base, and 4 bases lay in between. Germline V gives CDR1 LGHNT, CDR2 FRNRAP.

This clonotype was detected ten times or more. The chain couples TRBV29-1 to TRBJ2-3; D gene ambiguous. The CDR3 is made up of 11 amino acids. CDR1 is SQVTM and CDR2 is ANQGSEA in the germline V gene. V lost 3 bases, J lost 4 bases, and 5 bases lay in between. CDR3: CSVDWPDTQYF. CDR3 sequence (DNA): TGCAGCGTTGATTGGCCAGATACGCAGTATTTT.

The V gene is TRBV28, the J gene TRBJ2-7, with 8 nucleotides matching TRBD2. Germline trimming cut 6 bases from V and 3 bases from J; bases unmatched to any gene: 19. This CDR3 spans 18 amino acids. The V gene's germline CDR1 is MDHEN and CDR2 SYDVKM. The DNA for the CDR3 is TGTGCCAGCAGGGCGGACGGGGTTTGGACGGGGGGGAACTACGAGCAGTACTTC. It specifies CASRADGVWTGGNYEQYF.

This clonotype was detected ten times or more. This chain uses TRBV29-1 with TRBJ2-5, with TRBD1 identical over 7 bases. Trimming at V came to 6 bases and at J to 4 bases, leaving 11 bases not matched to a gene. Germline CDR1 SQVTM, CDR2 ANQGSEA. CDR3 length: 14 amino acids. CDR3 sequence: CSVKPGTEGETQYF. The DNA of the CDR3 is TGCAGCGTGAAACCAGGGACAGAAGGAGAGACCCAGTACTTC.

This clonotype was counted ten times or more. The chain carries TRBV6-1 and TRBJ2-3; TRBD2 might be the D (5 bases). Germline-derived CDR1 and CDR2 are MNHNS and SASEGT. V gave up 10 bases and J gave up 6 bases, with 11 bases separating them. CDR3 size: 11 residues. The CDR3 region is CATLGGDTQYF. The CDR3 nucleotides are TGTGCCACCCTAGGCGGGGATACGCAGTATTTT.

The table lists this clonotype with a few counts. DNA for the CDR3: TGTGCTAGTGGCTTCCCGGGAGGAAAGGAATACTACAATGAGCAGTTCTTC. Its protein is CASGFPGGKEYYNEQFF. J is TRBJ2-1 and V is TRBV12-5; TRBD2 agrees at 7 bases. Per germline, CDR1 LGHNT and CDR2 FRNRAP. V lost 6 bases, J lost 3 bases, and 14 bases stayed unmatched. This CDR3 is 17 amino acids long. Based on the CDR3 plus reference TRBV12-5 and TRBJ2-1, the full variable domain is DARVTQTPRHKVTEMGQEVTMRCQPILGHNTVFWYRQTMMQGLELLAYFRNRAPLDDSGMPKDRFSAEMPDATLATLKIQPSEPRDSAVYFCASGFPGGKEYYNEQFFGPGTRLTVL.

This clonotype appeared many times. The chain recombines TRBV14 with TRBJ2-5, with D hard to call. Germline CDR1 is SGHDN and CDR2 is FVKESK. The V and J ends lost 0 bases and 4 bases respectively, with 6 bases between them. The CDR3 has 13 residues. CDR3 in DNA: TGTGCCAGCAGCCAAGAGGCGCGAGAGACCCAGTACTTC. It yields the protein CASSQEARETQYF.

This clonotype came up a few times. V and J are TRBV28 and TRBJ1-1; tentatively, D is TRBD1 (6 bases). Germline-derived CDR1 and CDR2 are MDHEN and SYDVKM. Trimming shortened V by 5 bases and J by 0 bases, and 19 bases separated the two germline ends. CDR3 length equals 17 residues. CDR3 amino acids: CASSPNTGTKMNTEAFF. The DNA for the CDR3 is TGTGCCAGCAGTCCCAATACAGGGACGAAAATGAACACTGAAGCTTTCTTT.

The V and J genes are TRBV7-9 and TRBJ2-1; 15 bases are a match to TRBD2. This CDR3 is built from 19 residues. From germline, CDR1 is SEHNR and CDR2 FQNEAQ (reference sequence). Losses at the gene ends were 1 base for V and 5 bases for J; bases not matched to a gene: 9. DNA of the CDR3: TGTGCCAGCAGCTTAGTTGGGGGGACTAGCGGGAGGTCCCACAATGAGCAGTTCTTC. Protein: CASSLVGGTSGRSHNEQFF. The full variable domain, with the rest looked up from reference TRBV7-9 and TRBJ2-1, is DTGVSQNPRHKITKRGQNVTFRCDPISEHNRLYWYRQTLGQGPEFLTYFQNEAQLEKSRLLSDRFSAERPKGSFSTLEIQRTEQGDSAMYLCASSLVGGTSGRSHNEQFFGPGTRLTVL.

In its sample, this clonotype was seen a few times. The V and J genes are TRBV7-2 and TRBJ2-3; 12 nucleotides match TRBD2. Germline V gene data show CDR1 as SGHTA and CDR2 as FQGNSA. CDR3 length: 17 residues. J was trimmed by 7 bases and V by 1 base; bases with no gene match: 9. The CDR3 here is CASSLEATSGSENTQYF. As DNA, the CDR3 is TGTGCCAGCAGCTTAGAAGCGACTAGCGGGAGTGAAAATACGCAGTATTTT.

This clonotype was counted at least ten times. The chain's CDR3 is CASSPTLVATNEKLFF. CDR3 DNA sequence: TGTGCCAGCAGTCCAACATTAGTTGCAACTAATGAAAAACTGTTTTTT. V and J are TRBV28 and TRBJ1-4; D remains unclear. The germline V and J ends were trimmed by 5 bases and 0 bases, with 13 bases remaining between them. This CDR3 spans 16 amino acids. The germline CDR1 and CDR2 sequences are MDHEN and SYDVKM.

This clonotype was detected ten times or more. The J gene is TRBJ2-3, the V gene TRBV11-2; either TRBD1 or TRBD2 may fit D (5 bases each). Germline CDR1 SGHAT, CDR2 FQNNGV. This CDR3 is built from 14 residues. With 10 bases removed from V and 3 bases from J, the gap between germline ends came to 17 bases. The CDR3 bases are TGTGCCACCGCCGGGACGGAGTTAACAGATACGCAGTATTTT. This codes for CATAGTELTDTQYF.

This clonotype was counted ten times or more. The chain links TRBV6-2 or TRBV6-3 to TRBJ2-2; TRBD2 might be the D (6 bases). Germline CDR1 reads MNHEY; CDR2 reads SVGEGT. V shed 2 bases and J shed 3 bases, with 16 bases lying between them. The CDR3 has 17 amino acids. The CDR3 protein is CASSYIRRGRDTGELFF. The CDR3 nucleotides are TGTGCCAGCAGTTACATCAGGAGGGGTCGGGACACCGGGGAGCTGTTTTTT.

V is TRBV29-1 and J is TRBJ2-3; D not certain. This CDR3 contains 14 residues. Germline loops: CDR1 SQVTM, CDR2 ANQGSEA. V lost 7 bases and J 0 bases, leaving 14 bases between the germline ends. The CDR3 spells CSASEWTSTDTQYF. The CDR3 bases are TGCAGCGCCTCCGAGTGGACCAGCACAGATACGCAGTATTTT.

This clonotype was found many times. The chain links TRBV6-6 to TRBJ2-1; no firm D call. Trimming removed 1 base at V and 4 bases at J, with 11 bases between. The length of the CDR3 is 15 residues. CDR1 MNHNY and CDR2 SVGAGI come from the germline V gene (reference sequence). The DNA of the CDR3 is TGTGCCAGCAGTTACTTGGCAGAAAGGTACAATGAGCAGTTCTTC. The encoded protein is CASSYLAERYNEQFF.

This clonotype was picked up many times. V and J are TRBV7-2 and TRBJ1-5; D is ambiguous. The V end was cut by 2 bases, the J end by 2 bases, with 10 bases between. The germline gives CDR1 SGHTA, CDR2 FQGNSA. This CDR3 comprises 15 residues. CDR3 nucleotides: TGTGCCAGCAGCTTAAGCACGGACCGCAATCAGCCCCAGCATTTT. Its translation: CASSLSTDRNQPQHF.

This clonotype was detected only a few times. The gene calls are TRBV19 and TRBJ2-7; D ambiguous. V gave up 6 bases and J gave up 7 bases, with 22 bases separating them. Germline V gene sequence: CDR1 LNHDA, CDR2 SQIVND (reference sequence). CDR3 length: 15 residues. The CDR3 nucleotides are TGTGCCAGTAGCGTTCCGGAGAGCCCTAATAGGGAGCAGTACTTC. Translated: CASSVPESPNREQYF. Based on the CDR3 plus reference TRBV19 and TRBJ2-7, the full variable domain is DGGITQSPKYLFRKEGQNVTLSCEQNLNHDAMYWYRQDPGQGLRLIYYSQIVNDFQKGDIAEGYSVSREKKESFPLTVTSAQKNPTAFYLCASSVPESPNREQYFGPGTRLTVT.

In its sample, this clonotype was seen many times. J is TRBJ2-7 and V is TRBV24-1; no firm D call. This CDR3 comprises 11 residues. The germline V gene has CDR1 KGHDR and CDR2 SFDVKD. V was shortened by 5 bases and J by 3 bases, with 4 bases between the two germline ends. CDR3: CATSGGYEQYF. Here the CDR3 DNA reads TGTGCCACCAGTGGCGGCTACGAGCAGTACTTC.

The table lists this clonotype with a few counts. A much larger clone sits a single nucleotide away, making a read error possible. J is TRBJ2-1 and V is TRBV30, with TRBD2 as a possible D gene (6 bases). The CDR3 runs to 15 residues. From germline, CDR1 is GTSNPN and CDR2 SVGIG (reference sequence). The DNA for the CDR3 is TGTGCCAGGAGTGTGATTCGGGGGTATAGCTCTGAGCAGTTCTTC. This translates into CARSVIRGYSSEQFF.

Remarks on this clonotype: Possible read error: a much larger clone is one base away. The rearrangement joins TRBV7-9 to TRBJ1-1; TRBD1 is a possible D gene (6 bases). V dropped 1 base and J dropped 3 bases, with 9 bases sitting between them. This CDR3 spans 14 amino acids. Germline assignment: CDR1 SEHNR and CDR2 FQNEAQ (reference sequence). In nucleotides, the CDR3 is TGTGCCAGCAGCTTAGGGACAGTAGACACTGAAGCTTTCTTT. This encodes CASSLGTVDTEAFF.

A word on this clonotype: This may come from a read error, since a much larger clone is one base off. The chain is built from TRBV11-3 and TRBJ2-7; 7 nucleotides match TRBD1. Trimming cost V 3 bases and J 0 bases; bases outside gene matches: 5. Germline CDR1 is SGHNT and CDR2 is YENEEA. The length of the CDR3 is 15 residues. The CDR3 DNA reads TGTGCCAGCAGCTTGGGGACAGACGACTCCTACGAGCAGTACTTC. Encoded protein: CASSLGTDDSYEQYF.